The rows below give T cell receptor beta chains drawn from one sample of a study of response to subunit inactivated influenza vaccine. Each CDR3 protein gets one entry after TCRdb re-called the RT-PCR reads with MiXCR. This sample carries hundreds of thousands of distinct CDR3 sequences, about 8% of them seen once, and the ten largest clones take approximately 12%. The sequences come from PBMCs from blood, collected around 25 months after vaccination. Receptors were obtained from a man aged 50-75 years who received an inactivated influenza vaccine. Both conserved end residues are part of each CDR3. The order of the fields is clone size, D gene, J gene, V gene, CDR3 DNA, CDR3 protein. D genes are given only for firm matches. Clone size appears in some rows only: once, few, many, or a class for an expanded clone.

size: -
D: -
J: TRBJ1-5
V: TRBV12-3/TRBV12-4
DNA: TGTGCCAGCAGCCCCGCGGACAGCCGTAATCAGCCCCAGCATTTT
CDR3: CASSPADSRNQPQHF

size: few
D: -
J: TRBJ2-3
V: TRBV7-2
DNA: TGTGCCAGCAGCCGGAGCGAGGGGAGGAGCACAGATACGCAGTATTTT
CDR3: CASSRSEGRSTDTQYF

size: few
D: TRBD1
J: TRBJ1-1
V: TRBV7-2
DNA: TGTGCCAGCAGCCCAAGGACAGGGGGCCATACTGAAGCTTTCTTT
CDR3: CASSPRTGGHTEAFF

size: few
D: -
J: TRBJ2-7
V: TRBV5-5
DNA: TGTGCCAGCAGCCTTGCCGGGACGGCGGCCTACGAGCAGTACTTC
CDR3: CASSLAGTAAYEQYF

size: -
D: -
J: TRBJ2-7
V: TRBV5-5
DNA: TGTGCCAGCAGCTCGGACAGAACCTACGAGCAGTACTTC
CDR3: CASSSDRTYEQYF

size: few
D: TRBD1
J: TRBJ1-1
V: TRBV29-1
DNA: TGCAGCGTTGAAGGGACAGGAGGTACTGAAGCTTTCTTT
CDR3: CSVEGTGGTEAFF

size: few
D: -
J: TRBJ2-2
V: TRBV5-1
DNA: TGCGCCAGCAGCTTGGCGATATCAGGCGCGAACACCGGGGAGCTGTTTTTT
CDR3: CASSLAISGANTGELFF

size: -
D: -
J: TRBJ2-5
V: TRBV5-1
DNA: TGCGCCAGCAGCCATGGACCAGGGGACAAAGAGACCCAGTACTTC
CDR3: CASSHGPGDKETQYF

size: few
D: TRBD2
J: TRBJ2-3
V: TRBV27
DNA: TGTGCCAGCAGTTTACTCCGTGTAGGAACGGGGGGTAGCACAGATACGCAGTATTTT
CDR3: CASSLLRVGTGGSTDTQYF

size: few
D: -
J: TRBJ2-5
V: TRBV6-2/TRBV6-3
DNA: TGTGCCAGCAGACACAGGGTCCAAGAGACCCAGTACTTC
CDR3: CASRHRVQETQYF

size: many
D: -
J: TRBJ2-7
V: TRBV14
DNA: TGTGCCAGCAGCGAGGGGTGGCACGAGCAGTACTTC
CDR3: CASSEGWHEQYF

size: -
D: TRBD2
J: TRBJ2-3
V: TRBV28
DNA: TGTGCCAGCAGGACGAGCGGGATTAGCACAGATACGCAGTATTTT
CDR3: CASRTSGISTDTQYF

size: -
D: -
J: TRBJ1-5
V: TRBV28
DNA: TGTGCCAGCAGTCCTCTACGTGGGCGGGGGAATCAGCCCCAGCATTTT
CDR3: CASSPLRGRGNQPQHF

size: -
D: -
J: TRBJ2-1
V: TRBV7-9
DNA: TGTGCCAGCAGCTTAGATGACGGGAGCCTCTACAATGAGCAGTTCTTC
CDR3: CASSLDDGSLYNEQFF

size: few
D: -
J: TRBJ2-7
V: TRBV5-1
DNA: TGCGCCAGCAGCACTCGGGGCGCCTACGAGCAGTACTTC
CDR3: CASSTRGAYEQYF

size: many
D: -
J: TRBJ2-7
V: TRBV29-1
DNA: TGCAGCGTCATAAACAGTGGCTCCTACGAGCAGTACTTC
CDR3: CSVINSGSYEQYF

size: -
D: -
J: TRBJ1-3
V: TRBV14
DNA: TGTGCCAGCAGTCAAGAGGCCAGCTACTATGGAAACACCATATATTTT
CDR3: CASSQEASYYGNTIYF

size: -
D: -
J: TRBJ1-2
V: TRBV20-1
DNA: TGCAGTGCCATGGGGTCTAACTATGGCTACACCTTC
CDR3: CSAMGSNYGYTF

size: -
D: TRBD1
J: TRBJ2-2
V: TRBV9
DNA: TGTGCCAGCAGCGTCGGGACAGGGCATACGGGGGAGCTGTTTTTT
CDR3: CASSVGTGHTGELFF

size: few
D: TRBD2
J: TRBJ2-2
V: TRBV28
DNA: TGTGCCAGCAGTCTCACTAGCGGGAGTCTCACCGGGGAGCTGTTTTTT
CDR3: CASSLTSGSLTGELFF

size: many
D: -
J: TRBJ1-1
V: TRBV5-4
DNA: TGTGCCAGCAGCTCCCCAGACACTGAAGCTTTCTTT
CDR3: CASSSPDTEAFF

size: many
D: -
J: TRBJ2-5
V: TRBV20-1
DNA: TGCAGTGCTAGAGCGGTAGAGGTATGGACTGGGACCCAGTACTTC
CDR3: CSARAVEVWTGTQYF

size: few
D: -
J: TRBJ1-2
V: TRBV29-1
DNA: TGCAGCGTTGGGCCCGAATCTAACTATGGCTACACCTTC
CDR3: CSVGPESNYGYTF

size: -
D: TRBD2
J: TRBJ2-5
V: TRBV12-3/TRBV12-4
DNA: TGTGCCAGCAGTTTCGGGTTGAGCGGGAGGGAGACCCAGTACTTC
CDR3: CASSFGLSGRETQYF

size: few
D: TRBD1
J: TRBJ2-7
V: TRBV5-1
DNA: TGCGCCAGCAGCCCGTGGGGGGGGACAGGGATCTACGAGCAGTACTTC
CDR3: CASSPWGGTGIYEQYF

size: -
D: TRBD1
J: TRBJ1-5
V: TRBV20-1
DNA: TGCAGTGCTAGAGAATGGGACAGGGGTAGCAATCAGCCCCAGCATTTT
CDR3: CSAREWDRGSNQPQHF

size: -
D: -
J: TRBJ1-5
V: TRBV7-2
DNA: TGTGCCAGCAGCTTGGTAGGGGGGCCCCAGCATTTT
CDR3: CASSLVGGPQHF

size: many
D: -
J: TRBJ1-5
V: TRBV5-1
DNA: TGCGCCAGCAGCTTGGAGGGGGATAGCAATCAGCCCCAGCATTTT
CDR3: CASSLEGDSNQPQHF

size: -
D: TRBD1
J: TRBJ2-3
V: TRBV20-1
DNA: TGCAGTGCCTGGACAGGACTCTCCTTCACAGATACGCAGTATTTT
CDR3: CSAWTGLSFTDTQYF

size: -
D: -
J: TRBJ2-5
V: TRBV12-3/TRBV12-4
DNA: TGTGCCAGCAGTTTTGTGGGTGGGGAGACCCAGTACTTC
CDR3: CASSFVGGETQYF

size: -
D: -
J: TRBJ1-2
V: TRBV11-2
DNA: TGTGCCAGCAGCTTACCACAGGGCGCGGGCTATGGCTACACCTTC
CDR3: CASSLPQGAGYGYTF

size: few
D: -
J: TRBJ2-7
V: TRBV6-1
DNA: TGTGCCAGCAGTCCCGGGACTGATGCCTACGAGCAGTACTTC
CDR3: CASSPGTDAYEQYF

size: many
D: -
J: TRBJ2-2
V: TRBV28
DNA: TGTGCCAGCAGTTCTACCCTCGGCACCGGGGAGCTGTTTTTT
CDR3: CASSSTLGTGELFF

size: many
D: -
J: TRBJ2-5
V: TRBV5-5
DNA: TGTGCCAGCAGCTTGGGTCTCTCGGAGACCCAGTACTTC
CDR3: CASSLGLSETQYF

size: few
D: -
J: TRBJ2-5
V: TRBV9
DNA: TGTGCCAGCAGCGTAGGTTCGGTATCGGATCAAGAGACCCAGTACTTC
CDR3: CASSVGSVSDQETQYF

size: -
D: TRBD2
J: TRBJ2-7
V: TRBV19
DNA: TGTGCCAGTAGTATCAGCGGAGGACTAGCCCGAGCAGGCGAGCAGTACTTC
CDR3: CASSISGGLARAGEQYF

size: few
D: -
J: TRBJ2-1
V: TRBV7-8
DNA: TGTGCCGGGGGTAGGGGGGCAAGAAACAATGAGCAGTTCTTC
CDR3: CAGGRGARNNEQFF

size: -
D: -
J: TRBJ2-1
V: TRBV28
DNA: TGTGCCAGCGGTCCGGGGGCGATTGAGCAGTTCTTC
CDR3: CASGPGAIEQFF

size: many
D: -
J: TRBJ2-5
V: TRBV5-5
DNA: TGTGCCAGCAGCTTGGGGCCTGCTTCGGAAGAGACCCAGTACTTC
CDR3: CASSLGPASEETQYF

size: -
D: -
J: TRBJ2-7
V: TRBV27
DNA: TGTGCCAGCACCGACAGGACCTACGAGCAGTACTTC
CDR3: CASTDRTYEQYF

size: many
D: -
J: TRBJ2-3
V: TRBV12-3/TRBV12-4
DNA: TGTGCCAGCAGTTTTGGATACACAGATACGCAGTATTTT
CDR3: CASSFGYTDTQYF

size: few
D: TRBD1
J: TRBJ2-2
V: TRBV7-6
DNA: TGTGCCAGCAGCTTACGGGACAGGGGGTTAACCGGGGAGCTGTTTTTT
CDR3: CASSLRDRGLTGELFF

size: many
D: TRBD2
J: TRBJ2-5
V: TRBV5-1
DNA: TGCGCCAGCAGCTTAGGACTAGCGGGGGAACCTCAAGAGACCCAGTACTTC
CDR3: CASSLGLAGEPQETQYF

size: -
D: -
J: TRBJ2-3
V: TRBV7-2
DNA: TGTGCCAGCAGCGGGAAGGCGGGACGGCCAGATACGCAGTATTTT
CDR3: CASSGKAGRPDTQYF

size: -
D: -
J: TRBJ2-3
V: TRBV20-1
DNA: TGCAGTACTAGAGCCGTCCGACTTAGTCAGACAGATACGCAGTATTTT
CDR3: CSTRAVRLSQTDTQYF

size: -
D: -
J: TRBJ2-7
V: TRBV6-2/TRBV6-3
DNA: TGTGCCAGCCGGCGGGCGGCCACCTACGAGCAGTACTTC
CDR3: CASRRAATYEQYF